This T cell receptor (beta chain) is from a study of cytomegalovirus exposure and HLA in healthy donors. Study-level background: Earlier sequencing of about 179 million T cells yielded approximately 120 million unique TCR beta sequences. Early release data held 75 million to 100 million unique TCRs from HLA-typed donors. Points from the study as a whole: With further analysis later on, most CMV-associated TCR beta chains appeared HLA-restricted. CMV antigen specificity of three CMV-associated chains was confirmed in vitro.

As concerns this clone: The target antigen is unknown.

Germline assignment: CDR1 SGHRS and CDR2 YFSETQ. The CDR3 has 16 amino acids. V lost 4 bases to trimming and J lost 1 base, with 14 bases between them. PCR amplification relied on 60 Vbeta primers (plus 13 Jbeta primers). TCRdb keeps only in-frame clones here, not all; method: immunoSEQ multiplex PCR. The profile covers approximately 190,000 clones, with around 83% appearing a single time and about 0.8% taken by the ten largest. The sequencing input was PBMCs. This receptor was identified in a woman in her late teens or twenties in good health and CMV-seronegative. This chain joins TRBV5-1 and TRBJ2-2, with D perhaps TRBD1 (5 bases). The CDR3 sequence: CASSDQGIGNTGELFF. The CDR3 nucleotides are TGCGCCAGCAGCGACCAGGGAATTGGGAACACCGGGGAGCTGTTTTTT.